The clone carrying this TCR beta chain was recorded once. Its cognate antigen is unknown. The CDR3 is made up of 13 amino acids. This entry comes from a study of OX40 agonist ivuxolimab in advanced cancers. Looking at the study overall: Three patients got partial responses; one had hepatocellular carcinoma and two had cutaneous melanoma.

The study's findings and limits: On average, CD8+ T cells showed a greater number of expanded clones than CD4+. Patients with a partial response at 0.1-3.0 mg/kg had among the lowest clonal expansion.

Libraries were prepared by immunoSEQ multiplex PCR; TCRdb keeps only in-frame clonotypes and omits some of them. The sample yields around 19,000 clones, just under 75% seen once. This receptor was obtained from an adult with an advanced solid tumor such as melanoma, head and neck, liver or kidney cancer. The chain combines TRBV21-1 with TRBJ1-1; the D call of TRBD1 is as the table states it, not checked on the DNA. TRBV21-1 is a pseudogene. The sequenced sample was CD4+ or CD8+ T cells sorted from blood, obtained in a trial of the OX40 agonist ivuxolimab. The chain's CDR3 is CASQQTGGTEAFF. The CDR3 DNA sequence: TGTGCCAGCCAACAGACAGGGGGCACTGAAGCTTTCTTT.